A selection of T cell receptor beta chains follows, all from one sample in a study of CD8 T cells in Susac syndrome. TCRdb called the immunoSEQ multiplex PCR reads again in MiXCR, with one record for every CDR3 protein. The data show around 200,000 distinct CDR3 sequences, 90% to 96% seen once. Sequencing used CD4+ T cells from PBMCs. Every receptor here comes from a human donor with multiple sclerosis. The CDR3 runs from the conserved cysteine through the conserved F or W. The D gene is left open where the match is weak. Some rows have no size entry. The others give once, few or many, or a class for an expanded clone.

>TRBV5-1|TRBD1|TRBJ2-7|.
CASSWGTDSYEQYF
TGCGCCAGCAGCTGGGGGACAGACTCCTACGAGCAGTACTTC
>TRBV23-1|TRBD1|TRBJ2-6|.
CASSQSDRPTPWWANVLTF
TGCGCCAGCAGTCAGTCGGACAGGCCAACTCCCTGGTGGGCCAACGTCCTGACTTTC
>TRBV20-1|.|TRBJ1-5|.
CSANLGSSNQPQHF
TGCAGTGCGAACCTGGGAAGCAGCAATCAGCCCCAGCATTTT
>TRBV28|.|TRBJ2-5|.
CASSLIERETQYF
TGTGCCAGCAGCCTTATTGAGCGGGAGACCCAGTACTTC
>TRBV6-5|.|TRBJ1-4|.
CASSSGKWAEKLFF
TGTGCCAGCAGCTCCGGGAAATGGGCTGAAAAACTGTTTTTT
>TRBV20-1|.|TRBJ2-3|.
CSAAGRSDTQYF
TGCAGTGCTGCTGGACGGAGCGATACGCAGTATTTT
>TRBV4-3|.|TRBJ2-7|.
CASSHLRQVPTYEQYF
TGCGCCAGCAGCCACCTCAGACAGGTCCCGACCTACGAGCAGTACTTC
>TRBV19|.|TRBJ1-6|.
CATTSQVMDGSPLHF
TGTGCCACCACTTCCCAGGTTATGGATGGTTCACCCCTCCACTTT
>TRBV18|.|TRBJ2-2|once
CASSLTGTLGAGELFF
TGTGCCAGCTCACTGACCGGGACGCTCGGGGCCGGGGAGCTGTTTTTT
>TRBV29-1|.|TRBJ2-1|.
CSVTRPSGGVRNNEQFF
TGCAGCGTTACCCGCCCTTCGGGGGGCGTAAGGAACAATGAGCAGTTCTTC